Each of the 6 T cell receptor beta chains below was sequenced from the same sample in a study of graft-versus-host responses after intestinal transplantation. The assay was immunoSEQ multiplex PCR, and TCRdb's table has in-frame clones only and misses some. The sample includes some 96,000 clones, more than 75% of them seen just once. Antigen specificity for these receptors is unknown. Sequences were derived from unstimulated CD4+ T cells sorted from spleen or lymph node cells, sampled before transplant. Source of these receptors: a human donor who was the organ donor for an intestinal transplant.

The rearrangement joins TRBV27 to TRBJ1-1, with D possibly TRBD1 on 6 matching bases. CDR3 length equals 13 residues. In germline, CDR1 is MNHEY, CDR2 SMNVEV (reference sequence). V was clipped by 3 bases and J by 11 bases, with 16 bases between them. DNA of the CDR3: TGTGCCAGCAGTTTGGCGCAGGGGTTGAGTGCTTTCTTT. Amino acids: CASSLAQGLSAFF.

The chain's CDR3 is CASSKIELAGGLNIQYF. The CDR3 DNA sequence: TGCGCCAGCAGCAAAATTGAACTAGCGGGGGGGCTGAACATTCAGTACTTC. V and J are TRBV5-1 and TRBJ2-4; TRBD2 agrees at 13 bases. Looked up from germline, CDR1 is SGHRS and CDR2 is YFSETQ. The CDR3 runs to 17 residues. The V gene end was trimmed by 4 bases and the J gene end by 7 bases; junction bases not matched to a gene: 11.

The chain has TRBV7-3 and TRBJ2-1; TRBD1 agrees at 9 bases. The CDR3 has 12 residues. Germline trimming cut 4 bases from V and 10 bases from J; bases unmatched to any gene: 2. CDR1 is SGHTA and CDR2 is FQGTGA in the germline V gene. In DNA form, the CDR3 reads TGTGCCAGCAGCTACGACAGGGGGGAGCAGTTCTTC. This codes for CASSYDRGEQFF.

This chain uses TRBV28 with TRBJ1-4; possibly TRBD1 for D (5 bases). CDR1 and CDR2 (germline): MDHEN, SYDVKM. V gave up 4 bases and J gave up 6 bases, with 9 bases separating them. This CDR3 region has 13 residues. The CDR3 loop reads CASSSGPHEKLFF. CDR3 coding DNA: TGTGCCAGCAGTTCAGGGCCCCATGAAAAACTGTTTTTT.

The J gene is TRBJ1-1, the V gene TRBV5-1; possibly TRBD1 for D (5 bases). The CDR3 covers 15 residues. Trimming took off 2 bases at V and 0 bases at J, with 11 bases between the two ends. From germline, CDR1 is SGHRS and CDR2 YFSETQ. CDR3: CASSFAGTMNTEAFF. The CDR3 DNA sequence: TGCGCCAGCAGCTTCGCAGGGACCATGAACACTGAAGCTTTCTTT.

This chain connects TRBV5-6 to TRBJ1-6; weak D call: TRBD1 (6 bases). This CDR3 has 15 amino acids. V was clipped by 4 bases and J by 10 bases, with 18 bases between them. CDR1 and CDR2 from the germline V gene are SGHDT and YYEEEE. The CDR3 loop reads CASSDPGQSVSPLHF. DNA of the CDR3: TGTGCCAGCAGCGACCCCGGACAGTCTGTATCACCCCTCCACTTT.